These 22 T cell receptor beta chains were sequenced from one sample in a study of regulatory T cells in long-lasting Graves disease (dated by TCRdb to about 2021). What this sample's time point label stands for: newly diagnosed GD, antithyroid drugs for less than 3 months. For both TCR sequencing and RNA sequencing, RNA was extracted from PBMCs in TRIzol. Library generation was performed with multiplex PCR. The sequencing machine was an Illumina HiSeq 4000. TCR beta libraries were built with iRepertoire HTBI primers and Arm-PCR amplification of CDR3 regions. The public reads were reanalyzed by TCRdb: fastp trimming at Q25, MiXCR alignment, in-frame beta chains only. When rows share a CDR3 protein, they turn into one entry using the most common DNA and genes. The sample contains some 410,000 distinct CDR3 sequences, less than 20% of them found a single time. Jointly, the top ten make up around a tenth of the sample.

These data also featured in a second study, about T cells in Graves' hyperthyroidism and ophthalmopathy.

This sample comprised peripheral blood mononuclear cells (PBMCs), obtained at new diagnosis, from a patient treated with antithyroid drugs. The receptors were gathered from a woman under 40 with Graves disease. Donor details come from another sample of the same person, matched by shared clones.

The sample holds many counts of this clonotype. This chain's CDR3 is CASSGSDGGEQFF. The DNA for the CDR3 is TGTGCCAGTAGCGGGAGCGACGGTGGTGAGCAGTTCTTC. The chain joins TRBV27 to TRBJ2-1; 9 positions agree with TRBD2. CDR1 and CDR2 (germline): MNHEY, SMNVEV (reference sequence). The V segment lost 9 bases and the J segment 9 bases; nucleotides outside the gene matches: 9. The length of the CDR3 is 13 residues.

This rearrangement joins TRBV2 to TRBJ2-7; weak D call: TRBD1 (6 bases). The CDR3 has 15 amino acids. V shed 8 bases and J shed 2 bases, with 19 bases lying between them. Germline V gene data show CDR1 as SNHLY and CDR2 as FYNNEI. The CDR3 region has the DNA TGTGCCAGCTCCATAGGACAGTCCTCCCCCTACGAGCAGTACTTC. It yields the protein CASSIGQSSPYEQYF.

This clonotype was seen at least ten times. The V and J genes are TRBV5-1 and TRBJ2-7; the match to TRBD2 covers 10 bases. Trimming removed 4 bases from V and 3 bases from J; junction bases left unmatched: 7. In germline, CDR1 is SGHRS, CDR2 YFSETQ. The CDR3 length is 15 residues. The CDR3 region is CASSPGLARDYEQYF. CDR3 nucleotide sequence: TGCGCCAGCAGCCCGGGACTAGCGCGGGACTACGAGCAGTACTTC. Filled out from reference TRBV5-1 and TRBJ2-7, the complete variable domain reads KAGVTQTPRYLIKTRGQQVTLSCSPISGHRSVSWYQQTPGQGLQFLFEYFSETQRNKGNFPGRFSGRQFSNSRSEMNVSTLELGDSALYLCASSPGLARDYEQYFGPGTRLTVT.

This clonotype was observed at least ten times. The rearrangement links TRBV28 to TRBJ1-5, with no clear D. The CDR3 sequence is 16 residues long. Germline loops: CDR1 MDHEN, CDR2 SYDVKM. V shed 6 bases and J shed 2 bases, with 17 bases lying between them. The CDR3 loop reads CASRLGGYSGNQPQHF. The CDR3 region has the DNA TGTGCCAGCAGATTAGGAGGGTATTCAGGCAATCAGCCCCAGCATTTT.

This clonotype was counted between two and nine times. The chain has TRBV6-5 and TRBJ2-5; TRBD2 is a possible D gene (5 bases). CDR1 and CDR2 from the germline V gene are MNHEY and SVGAGI. This CDR3 spans 11 amino acids. The ends were cut back, 2 bases at V and 9 bases at J, with 7 bases in the middle. CDR3 loop: CASSYAEAQYF. CDR3 sequence (DNA): TGTGCCAGCAGTTACGCGGAGGCCCAGTACTTC.

J is TRBJ1-2 and V is TRBV7-2; D remains unclear. Germline CDR1 SGHTA, CDR2 FQGNSA. CDR3 size: 15 residues. V was shortened by 2 bases and J by 2 bases, with 12 bases between the two germline ends. The CDR3 protein is CASSLKRAGNYGYTF. The DNA of the CDR3 is TGTGCCAGCAGCTTAAAGAGGGCTGGCAACTATGGCTACACCTTC. The full variable domain, rest sourced from reference TRBV7-2 and TRBJ1-2, is GAGVSQSPSNKVTEKGKDVELRCDPISGHTALYWYRQSLGQGLEFLIYFQGNSAPDKSGLPSDRFSAERTGGSVSTLTIQRTQQEDSAVYLCASSLKRAGNYGYTFGSGTRLTVV.

The rearrangement joins TRBV19 to TRBJ2-2; TRBD2 matches at 11 bases. Trimming took 8 bases from V and 3 from J; bases not matched to a gene: 11. The CDR3 is made up of 17 amino acids. The germline CDR1 and CDR2 sequences are LNHDA and SQIVND (reference sequence). For the CDR3, the DNA is TGTGCCAGTCGACATGCTAGCGGGAGGACATACACCGGGGAGCTGTTTTTT. It yields the protein CASRHASGRTYTGELFF.

This clonotype has a count of ten or more. The J gene is TRBJ1-6, the V gene TRBV27, with D tentatively TRBD1 (6 bases). Germline loops: CDR1 MNHEY, CDR2 SMNVEV (reference sequence). This CDR3 spans 14 amino acids. Between the trimmed V and J ends, which lost 3 bases and 10 bases, there was a span of 13 bases. CDR3 bases: TGTGCCAGCAGTTTCCGGGGGGCAGGATCACCCCTCCACTTT. It translates to CASSFRGAGSPLHF.

This clonotype was seen a handful of times. The genes are TRBV6-1 and TRBJ1-2, with 7 bases identical to TRBD1. Germline V CDR1 and CDR2: MNHNS, SASEGT. CDR3 size: 14 residues. Trimming at V came to 5 bases and at J to 4 bases, leaving 7 bases not matched to a gene. The CDR3 DNA sequence: TGTGCCAGCAGTCCTACAGGGGCTGGCTATGGCTACACCTTC. As protein: CASSPTGAGYGYTF.

The gene calls are TRBV6-5 and TRBJ1-1, with D hard to call. CDR1 is MNHEY, CDR2 SVGAGI, per germline. Trimming removed 0 bases at V and 4 bases at J, with 15 bases between. The CDR3 covers 16 residues. As DNA, the CDR3 is TGTGCCAGCAGTTACTCGACTGGATTGTGGGGCACTGAAGCTTTCTTT. As protein: CASSYSTGLWGTEAFF.

At least ten counts were recorded for this clonotype. V usage is TRBV7-9 and J usage is TRBJ2-2; D remains unclear. This CDR3 is 15 amino acids long. Between the trimmed V and J ends, which lost 1 base and 5 bases, there was a span of 11 bases. Germline CDR1 SEHNR, CDR2 FQNEAQ (reference sequence). CDR3 in DNA: TGTGCCAGCAGCTTAGATGGCGTGCGAACCGGGGAGCTGTTTTTT. Protein sequence: CASSLDGVRTGELFF.

The chain joins TRBV6-1 to TRBJ1-2; TRBD1 is a possible D gene (6 bases). CDR1 and CDR2 (germline): MNHNS, SASEGT. The CDR3 runs to 16 residues. Trimming took off 2 bases at V and 7 bases at J, with 20 bases between the two ends. CDR3 in DNA: TGTGCCAGCAGTGAAAAGATATATCTGGGGGGCTCTGGCTACACCTTC. Protein: CASSEKIYLGGSGYTF.

The chain carries TRBV28 and TRBJ2-7; a possible D gene is TRBD2 (5 bases). V lost 5 bases to trimming and J lost 2 bases, with 19 bases between them. The CDR3 extends over 16 amino acids. Looked up from germline, CDR1 is MDHEN and CDR2 is SYDVKM. DNA for the CDR3: TGTGCCAGCAGTCCCTCCGGGGTAGCTGTAGCCTACGAGCAGTACTTC. Amino acid sequence: CASSPSGVAVAYEQYF.

The chain couples TRBV9 to TRBJ2-3; D gene ambiguous. The end of the DNA fits TRBJ1-1 better, so the J call may be wrong. CDR3 length: 13 amino acids. Per germline, CDR1 SGDLS and CDR2 YYNGEE. CDR3 DNA sequence: TGTGCCAGCAGCGGTCCAGACCTCCTGGGAGCTTTCTTT. Protein: CASSGPDLLGAFF.

This clonotype has at least ten counts. This chain connects TRBV28 to TRBJ2-5, with 8 positions matching TRBD2. Germline V CDR1 and CDR2: MDHEN, SYDVKM. The CDR3 consists of 15 residues. V lost 3 bases and J lost 1; bases outside the gene matches: 4. The CDR3 is CASSFIGRAQETQYF. Here the CDR3 DNA reads TGTGCCAGCAGTTTTATCGGGAGGGCCCAAGAGACCCAGTACTTC. Variable domain in full (rest from reference TRBV28 and TRBJ2-5): DVKVTQSSRYLVKRTGEKVFLECVQDMDHENMFWYRQDPGLGLRLIYFSYDVKMKEKGDIPEGYSVSREKKERFSLILESASTNQTSMYLCASSFIGRAQETQYFGPGTRLLVL.

This clonotype was seen more than once but under ten times. The chain employs TRBV27 and TRBJ2-2; 9 nucleotides agree with TRBD2. J gave up 0 bases and V 7 bases, and 12 bases lay outside the gene matches. The CDR3 extends over 18 amino acids. Germline assignment: CDR1 MNHEY and CDR2 SMNVEV (reference sequence). CDR3 loop: CASKTSGLVDSNTGELFF. CDR3 bases: TGTGCCAGCAAAACTAGCGGGCTTGTTGATTCGAACACCGGGGAGCTGTTTTTT.

This clonotype showed up many times. The chain links TRBV15 to TRBJ1-2, with D perhaps TRBD1 (5 bases). Trimming cost V 0 bases and J 6 bases, with 11 bases left between them. The CDR3 consists of 14 residues. The V gene's germline CDR1 is LNHNV and CDR2 YYDKDF (reference sequence). The CDR3, as DNA: TGTGCCACCAGCAGAGATCGGGGGTGGGATGGCTACACCTTC. The encoded protein is CATSRDRGWDGYTF.

This sequence joins TRBV4-3 and TRBJ1-4, with D unclear. This CDR3 has 15 amino acids. Trimming pared 3 bases from V and 8 bases from J, leaving 16 bases between. Looked up from germline, CDR1 is LGHNA and CDR2 is YSLEER. In nucleotides, the CDR3 is TGCGCCAGCAGCCAGGATGGGCCCCTCCCGGAAAAACTGTTTTTT. Translated, it gives CASSQDGPLPEKLFF.

Many counts were recorded for this clonotype. CDR3 bases: TGTGCCAGCAGTTTCACCCGGTGGAACGAGCAGTACTTC. Protein sequence: CASSFTRWNEQYF. The V call is TRBV27, the J call TRBJ2-7; no clear D gene. From germline, CDR1 is MNHEY and CDR2 SMNVEV (reference sequence). The CDR3 totals 13 residues. With 3 bases removed from V and 5 bases from J, the gap between germline ends came to 11 bases.

This clonotype came up many times. The rearrangement links TRBV5-1 to TRBJ2-7, with 8 nucleotides matching TRBD1. The trim removed 0 bases at V and 7 bases at J, leaving 9 bases unmatched. Germline CDR1 is SGHRS and CDR2 is YFSETQ. The CDR3 is 15 amino acids. CDR3 coding DNA: TGCGCCAGCAGCTTGGATGGACAGGGTTCGGGGGAGCAGTACTTC. Encoded protein: CASSLDGQGSGEQYF.

This clonotype showed up many times. The J gene is TRBJ2-5, the V gene TRBV3-1, with 7 bases that match TRBD1. The junction had 5 bases not matched to a gene; V was cut back by 3 bases and J by 4 bases. The CDR3 contains 14 residues. Looked up from germline, CDR1 is LGHDT and CDR2 is YNNKEL (reference sequence). CDR3 coding DNA: TGTGCCAGCAGCCACCGACAGGGTTCAGAGACCCAGTACTTC. Its translation: CASSHRQGSETQYF.

There are a few counts of this clonotype. CDR3 DNA sequence: TGTGCTAGTGGTGGGGACTTCACAGATACGCAGTATTTT. This codes for CASGGDFTDTQYF. The gene calls are TRBV12-5 and TRBJ2-3; D might be TRBD2 (6 bases). The CDR3 consists of 13 residues. V was shortened by 5 bases and J by 2 bases, with 8 bases between the two germline ends. Germline loops: CDR1 LGHNT, CDR2 FRNRAP.